The rows below give T cell receptor beta chains drawn from one sample of a study of cytomegalovirus exposure and HLA in healthy donors. This table comes from immunoSEQ multiplex PCR, and its TCRdb copy is limited to in-frame clones, with some not included. The top ten hold 5.5% to 7% of the sample, which has 55,000 to 70,000 clones, 80% seen once. Material for sequencing was PBMCs. All receptors derive from a male donor in good health and CMV-seronegative. Both conserved end residues are part of each CDR3. Each record gives: J gene, D gene, clone size, V gene, CDR3 DNA, CDR3 protein. A D gene is named only where the DNA matches it firmly. Some rows have no size entry. The others give once, few or many, or a class for an expanded clone.

J gene: TRBJ1-2
D gene: TRBD1
clone size: -
V gene: TRBV6-5
CDR3 DNA: TGTGCCAGCAGTCGGGACAGTGGATCAGGCTACACCTTC
CDR3 protein: CASSRDSGSGYTF

J gene: TRBJ2-5
D gene: TRBD2
clone size: -
V gene: TRBV7-9
CDR3 DNA: TGTGCCAGCAGCTTACCAAGCGGGGGGAACCAAGAGACCCAGTACTTC
CDR3 protein: CASSLPSGGNQETQYF

J gene: TRBJ2-2
D gene: -
clone size: -
V gene: TRBV7-2
CDR3 DNA: TGTGCCAGCAGCTTAGGACAGGCGAGCACCGGGGAGCTGTTTTTT
CDR3 protein: CASSLGQASTGELFF

J gene: TRBJ2-1
D gene: TRBD2
clone size: -
V gene: TRBV5-6
CDR3 DNA: TGTGCCAGCAGCCCTCGGACTAGCGACCCTGGGGGAGAGCAGTTCTTC
CDR3 protein: CASSPRTSDPGGEQFF

J gene: TRBJ2-5
D gene: -
clone size: -
V gene: TRBV4-3
CDR3 DNA: TGCGCCAGCAGCCAAGATTTGAGGGGGTGGGAGACCCAGTACTTC
CDR3 protein: CASSQDLRGWETQYF

J gene: TRBJ2-1
D gene: -
clone size: -
V gene: TRBV19
CDR3 DNA: TGTGCCACCTCTGGGGGGATTTGGGCGAACTACAATGAGCAGTTCTTC
CDR3 protein: CATSGGIWANYNEQFF

J gene: TRBJ1-5
D gene: -
clone size: -
V gene: TRBV13
CDR3 DNA: TGTGCCAGCAGCTTAGGACGGGGCAATCAGCCCCAGCATTTT
CDR3 protein: CASSLGRGNQPQHF

J gene: TRBJ1-2
D gene: -
clone size: few
V gene: TRBV15
CDR3 DNA: TGTGCCACCGCAGCAGAGATCCGGGGAGGCTATGGCTACACCTTC
CDR3 protein: CATAAEIRGGYGYTF

J gene: TRBJ2-3
D gene: -
clone size: -
V gene: TRBV5-1
CDR3 DNA: TGCGCCAGCAGGGGTGGACTCCCCACAGATACGCAGTATTTT
CDR3 protein: CASRGGLPTDTQYF

J gene: TRBJ2-6
D gene: -
clone size: -
V gene: TRBV9
CDR3 DNA: TGTGCCAGCAGCCTCACTTCTGGGGCCAACGTCCTGACTTTC
CDR3 protein: CASSLTSGANVLTF

J gene: TRBJ1-4
D gene: -
clone size: once
V gene: TRBV9
CDR3 DNA: TGTGCCAGCAGCAAACTTCCGGGACAAGCTAATGAAAAACTGTTTTTT
CDR3 protein: CASSKLPGQANEKLFF

J gene: TRBJ1-3
D gene: -
clone size: -
V gene: TRBV18
CDR3 DNA: TGTGCCAGCTCACTAACACAGGGAATCCCCGGAAACACCATATATTTT
CDR3 protein: CASSLTQGIPGNTIYF

J gene: TRBJ1-1
D gene: TRBD1
clone size: -
V gene: TRBV29-1
CDR3 DNA: TGCAGCGCCAACCGGAGGGACAGGGGTTTGAACACTGAAGCTTTCTTT
CDR3 protein: CSANRRDRGLNTEAFF

J gene: TRBJ2-3
D gene: TRBD2
clone size: -
V gene: TRBV27
CDR3 DNA: TGTGCCAGCAGTGGAGCGGGGGGTTATTTCACAGATACGCAGTATTTT
CDR3 protein: CASSGAGGYFTDTQYF

J gene: TRBJ2-7
D gene: TRBD2
clone size: -
V gene: TRBV7-8
CDR3 DNA: TGTGCCAGCAGCTTATTAGCGGGGCTACCTTACGAGCAGTACTTC
CDR3 protein: CASSLLAGLPYEQYF

J gene: TRBJ2-3
D gene: -
clone size: -
V gene: TRBV7-9
CDR3 DNA: TGTGCCAGCAGCCTGACAGGTGGTGGCACAGATACGCAGTATTTT
CDR3 protein: CASSLTGGGTDTQYF

J gene: TRBJ2-2
D gene: -
clone size: -
V gene: TRBV7-9
CDR3 DNA: TGTGCCAGCAGCTTTTACAGGGTGATCGGGGAGCTGTTTTTT
CDR3 protein: CASSFYRVIGELFF

J gene: TRBJ1-2
D gene: TRBD1
clone size: -
V gene: TRBV9
CDR3 DNA: TGTGCCAGCAGCGTAGAGGGACAGGGGCCTCTGCGGGGCTACACCTTC
CDR3 protein: CASSVEGQGPLRGYTF

J gene: TRBJ1-1
D gene: TRBD1
clone size: -
V gene: TRBV12-5
CDR3 DNA: TGTGCTAGTGGTACCCGGGACAGGGGGCCTGCCACTGAAGCTTTCTTT
CDR3 protein: CASGTRDRGPATEAFF

J gene: TRBJ2-1
D gene: TRBD2
clone size: -
V gene: TRBV7-9
CDR3 DNA: TGTGCCAGCAGCTTTGGGGACTACAAGTACAATGAGCAGTTCTTC
CDR3 protein: CASSFGDYKYNEQFF

J gene: TRBJ1-5
D gene: -
clone size: -
V gene: TRBV11-2
CDR3 DNA: TGTGCCAGCAGCTCGGCACTCGGGAATCAGCCCCAGCATTTT
CDR3 protein: CASSSALGNQPQHF

J gene: TRBJ2-7
D gene: TRBD1
clone size: -
V gene: TRBV6-1
CDR3 DNA: TGTGCCAGCAGTGAATGGGGACAGGGAGTCTACGAGCAGTACTTC
CDR3 protein: CASSEWGQGVYEQYF

J gene: TRBJ1-1
D gene: -
clone size: -
V gene: TRBV5-8
CDR3 DNA: TGTGCCAGCAGCTTGGTTGGGCCGACGCTGAACACTGAAGCTTTCTTT
CDR3 protein: CASSLVGPTLNTEAFF

J gene: TRBJ2-3
D gene: TRBD2
clone size: -
V gene: TRBV6-4
CDR3 DNA: TGTGCCAGCAGTGTTAACGAGCGGGGGGACCCCACAGATACGCAGTATTTT
CDR3 protein: CASSVNERGDPTDTQYF

J gene: TRBJ2-1
D gene: -
clone size: -
V gene: TRBV5-1
CDR3 DNA: TGCGCCAGCAGCTTGGTCGGGGAGTCCTACAATGAGCAGTTCTTC
CDR3 protein: CASSLVGESYNEQFF

J gene: TRBJ1-4
D gene: -
clone size: -
V gene: TRBV7-9
CDR3 DNA: TGTGCCAGCAGGCCCCCGGGGTCGGCTAATGAAAAACTGTTTTTT
CDR3 protein: CASRPPGSANEKLFF

J gene: TRBJ2-5
D gene: TRBD1
clone size: once
V gene: TRBV10-3
CDR3 DNA: TGTGCCATCAGCACCGGGACAGGCCAAGAGACCCAGTACTTC
CDR3 protein: CAISTGTGQETQYF

J gene: TRBJ2-5
D gene: -
clone size: -
V gene: TRBV18
CDR3 DNA: TGTGCCAGCTCACCAGCCCGGCAGGGACAAGAGACCCAGTACTTC
CDR3 protein: CASSPARQGQETQYF

J gene: TRBJ1-4
D gene: -
clone size: once
V gene: TRBV7-2
CDR3 DNA: TGTGCCAGCAGCAGACAACAGGCAACTAATGAAAAACTGTTTTTT
CDR3 protein: CASSRQQATNEKLFF